The 8 T cell receptor beta chains below come from one sample, sequenced in a study of blood T cell repertoires in COVID-19. Assay: immunoSEQ multiplex PCR; the TCRdb copy retains only in-frame clones and omits some. The table records 100,000 to 150,000 clones, 84% of them present only once. The sequencing input was peripheral blood. The receptor set was obtained from a young woman who had recovered from COVID-19.

The rearrangement joins TRBV12-3 or TRBV12-4 to TRBJ1-5, with D hard to call. The CDR3 is 13 amino acids. Trimming shortened V by 3 bases and J by 6 bases, and 9 bases separated the two germline ends. As DNA, the CDR3 is TGTGCCAGCAGTTTGCAGGTGGCTCAGCCCCAGCATTTT. Translating it yields CASSLQVAQPQHF.

This clone has just one count. The genes are TRBV5-1 and TRBJ2-5; TRBD2 agrees at 14 bases. This CDR3 has 19 residues. The germline V gene encodes CDR1 SGHRS and CDR2 YFSETQ. V shed 0 bases and J 1 base; nucleotides not matched to a gene: 8. CDR3 loop: CASSLAGTSGGRIQETQYF. CDR3 DNA: TGCGCCAGCAGCTTGGCGGGGACTAGCGGGGGCAGGATCCAAGAGACCCAGTACTTC.

This clone was observed a single time. This chain joins TRBV2 and TRBJ2-1, with 8 positions matching TRBD2. This CDR3 spans 18 amino acids. Germline V lookup: CDR1 SNHLY, CDR2 FYNNEI. J was trimmed by 3 bases and V by 0 bases; bases with no gene match: 10. CDR3 region: CASSEAGAGGHLYNEQFF. The DNA of the CDR3 is TGTGCCAGCAGTGAAGCGGGGGCGGGAGGTCACCTCTACAATGAGCAGTTCTTC.

The chain employs TRBV30 and TRBJ1-4; D is possibly TRBD1 (6 bases). Germline CDR1 and CDR2: GTSNPN and SVGIG (reference sequence). V lost 0 bases, J lost 3 bases, and 11 bases lay in between. The CDR3 is 15 residues long. The CDR3 is CAWSVRTGSNEKLFF. As DNA, the CDR3 is TGTGCCTGGAGTGTACGAACAGGGTCTAATGAAAAACTGTTTTTT.

The V and J genes are TRBV6-5 and TRBJ1-1, with TRBD1 as a possible D gene (6 bases). V was shortened by 6 bases and J by 11 bases, with 19 bases between the two germline ends. CDR1 MNHEY and CDR2 SVGAGI come from the germline V gene. This CDR3 has 13 amino acids. Written as DNA, the CDR3 is TGTGCCAGCAGGTTTGCAGGGGCGATTACGGCTTTCTTT. This translates into CASRFAGAITAFF.

This rearrangement joins TRBV11-2 to TRBJ1-3, with TRBD1 identical over 7 bases. Germline lookup yields CDR1 SGHAT and CDR2 FQNNGV. The CDR3 is 15 residues long. The V and J ends lost 9 bases and 0 bases, in that order; junction bases with no gene match: 8. The CDR3 sequence is CASHRGSSSGNTIYF. CDR3 DNA sequence: TGTGCCAGTCACAGGGGCTCGAGCTCTGGAAACACCATATATTTT.

The genes are TRBV2 and TRBJ2-7; TRBD2 aligns across 8 bases. CDR1 is SNHLY, CDR2 FYNNEI, per germline. With 2 bases clipped from V and 3 bases from J, the junction kept 6 bases outside the gene matches. The CDR3 loop spans 15 amino acids. The CDR3: CASSESSGGFYEQYF. The CDR3 DNA follows: TGTGCCAGCAGTGAATCGAGCGGGGGATTCTACGAGCAGTACTTC. Supplemented by reference TRBV2 and TRBJ2-7, the full variable domain reads EPEVTQTPSHQVTQMGQEVILRCVPISNHLYFYWYRQILGQKVEFLVSFYNNEISEKSEIFDDQFSVERPDGSNFTLKIRSTKLEDSAMYFCASSESSGGFYEQYFGPGTRLTVT.

The count of this clone is one. V is TRBV6-2 or TRBV6-3 and J is TRBJ1-5; TRBD1 matches at 7 bases. Unmatched junction bases numbered 9, after V lost 4 bases and J lost 3 bases. Germline loops: CDR1 MNHEY, CDR2 SVGEGT. The CDR3 covers 16 residues. CDR3 sequence: CASSSDRDEINQPQHF. CDR3 coding DNA: TGTGCCAGCAGTTCTGACAGGGACGAAATCAATCAGCCCCAGCATTTT.